This T cell receptor beta chain was recovered during a study of technical replicates of blood from several donors (dated by TCRdb to between 2016 and 2019). From the cysteine up to the phenylalanine, the CDR3 has a length of 15 residues. Only the CDR3 portion is preserved as DNA: 45 bases, with reading frame beginning at the first base. Trimming at the junction amounts to 1 base on V and 0 bases on J, and the germline ends lie 10 bases apart. The germline V gene provides CDR1 SGHTA and CDR2 FQGNSA. About this clone itself: There is no known antigen for this receptor. The input lacks base qualities; no much larger clone sits a single base away.

Libraries were constructed by the immunoSEQ multiplex PCR assay. The immuneACCESS repertoire file appears here via TCRdb, limited to in-frame rearrangements. These files lack a portion of the clones; in checked studies, under half of the deficit traces to unresolved V genes, and the cause of the others is not known. The table for this sample lists around 69,000 clones; more than 75% of them were counted only once. The top ten clonotypes cover about 4.7% of the sample. This TCR derives from a human donor in good health. Some clones in this sample may be carry-over from other donors' samples. The sequenced sample consisted of PBMCs. This sequence uses TRBV7-2 and TRBJ2-7, and TRBD2 may be the D gene, going by 6 matching bases. The DNA reads TGTGCCAGCAGCTTAGTAGTGGGAGGCTCCTACGAGCAGTACTTC. Translated, this gives CASSLVVGGSYEQYF.